This entry lists 3 T cell receptor beta chains sequenced from one sample in a study of T cells in Graves' hyperthyroidism and ophthalmopathy. Amplification targeted TCR beta CDR3 regions from RNA transcripts. The TCR CDR3 first-round RT-PCR relied on the HTBI primer set. TCRdb re-called the multiplex PCR reads with MiXCR, one entry per CDR3 protein. The data contain approximately 380,000 distinct CDR3 sequences, about 14% of them singletons. Sequencing input: blood. The receptors shown here come from a man aged 50-60 years with Graves' ophthalmopathy.

This clonotype was detected many times. The V and J genes are TRBV3-1 and TRBJ2-7, with D possibly being TRBD2 (5 bases). From germline, CDR1 is LGHDT and CDR2 YNNKEL (reference sequence). The CDR3 runs to 14 residues. Trimming removed 6 bases from V and 0 bases from J, with 12 bases in between. The CDR3 nucleotides are TGTGCCAGCAGTCCTACCGACTACTCCTACGAGCAGTACTTC. Its translation: CASSPTDYSYEQYF.

This clonotype was seen only a few times. The chain is built from TRBV6-1 and TRBJ2-7; 7 bases are shared with TRBD2. This CDR3 contains 14 residues. CDR1 MNHNS and CDR2 SASEGT come from the germline V gene. The J segment lost 2 bases and the V segment lost 6 bases, leaving 7 bases of the junction unmatched. The CDR3 DNA is TGTGCCAGCAGCACACCGGGACTAACCTACGAGCAGTACTTC. This gives the protein CASSTPGLTYEQYF.

This clonotype was counted only a few times. The rearrangement links TRBV4-1 to TRBJ2-1; 9 bases match TRBD2. CDR1 MGHRA and CDR2 YSYEKL come from the germline V gene. Unmatched junction bases numbered 10, after V lost 6 bases and J lost 4 bases. The CDR3 contains 16 residues. CDR3 coding DNA: TGCGCCAGCAGTCAGATAGCGGGAGCGGGGTACAATGAGCAGTTCTTC. Its translation is CASSQIAGAGYNEQFF.